The 29 T cell receptor beta chains given below trace back to one sample, sequenced in a study of early T cells in non-severe SARS-CoV-2 infection. Using its own MiXCR run on the 5' RACE reads, TCRdb lists one record per CDR3 protein. The table shows approximately 58,000 distinct CDR3 sequences, with 11% occurring only once. What was sequenced was whole blood. The receptors shown here come from an adult who was a healthcare worker with PCR-confirmed SARS-CoV-2 infection or an uninfected control (not recorded which).

This clonotype was counted at least ten times. This chain connects TRBV5-4 to TRBJ2-1, with 8 bases fitting TRBD1. The germline V gene has CDR1 SGHNT and CDR2 YYREEE (reference sequence). The CDR3 has 15 amino acids. V lost 0 bases to trimming and J lost 7 bases; unmatched junction nucleotides: 6. CDR3 loop: CASSLGGQASNEQFF. In nucleotides, the CDR3 is TGTGCCAGCAGCTTGGGGGGACAGGCATCTAATGAGCAGTTCTTC.

This clonotype occurred a few times. The chain is built from TRBV20-1 and TRBJ1-2, with 9 bases lining up with TRBD1. CDR1 and CDR2 (germline): DFQATT, SNEGSKA (reference sequence). This CDR3 is built from 14 residues. V shed 3 bases, J shed 7 bases, and the junction held 9 bases outside the gene matches. This chain's CDR3 is CSASGRDRAGGYTF. For the CDR3, the DNA is TGCAGTGCTAGCGGCAGGGACAGGGCGGGTGGCTACACCTTC.

This clonotype was counted ten times or more. The chain uses TRBV20-1 and TRBJ2-3; 10 nucleotides agree with TRBD1. The junction had 7 bases not matched to a gene; V was cut back by 5 bases and J by 8 bases. This CDR3 has 13 residues. Germline V CDR1 and CDR2: DFQATT, SNEGSKA (reference sequence). CDR3 residues: CSASGTGVVTQYF. The DNA of the CDR3 is TGCAGTGCTTCCGGGACAGGGGTCGTTACGCAGTATTTT.

This clonotype came up a few times. The chain combines TRBV5-4 with TRBJ2-7, with 8 bases matching TRBD2. CDR3 length equals 16 residues. CDR1 SGHNT and CDR2 YYREEE come from the germline V gene (reference sequence). Trimming at V came to 3 bases and at J to 3 bases, leaving 11 bases not matched to a gene. The CDR3 loop is CASSSLGAGGGYEQYF. The CDR3 nucleotides read TGTGCCAGCAGCTCCCTCGGGGCGGGAGGAGGCTACGAGCAGTACTTC.

The table lists this clonotype with many counts. This chain links TRBV24-1 with TRBJ2-3; possible D gene TRBD1, 6 bases. This CDR3 is 16 amino acids long. Trimming pared 7 bases from V and 3 bases from J, leaving 19 bases between. Looked up from germline, CDR1 is KGHDR and CDR2 is SFDVKD. CDR3 loop: CATRPTTTGGTDTQYF. The CDR3 DNA sequence: TGTGCCACCAGACCAACAACGACAGGCGGTACAGATACGCAGTATTTT.

This clonotype has ten or more counts. The rearrangement links TRBV29-1 to TRBJ2-1, with D tentatively TRBD2 (6 bases). Germline loops: CDR1 SQVTM, CDR2 ANQGSEA. Trimming removed 5 bases at V and 9 bases at J, with 11 bases between. There are 11 residues in the CDR3. The CDR3 nucleotides read TGCAGCGTTCCGGACTATCCTGAGCAGTTCTTC. Amino acid sequence: CSVPDYPEQFF.

This clonotype was seen only a few times. The rearrangement uses TRBV6-2 or TRBV6-3 and TRBJ2-7; 8 positions agree with TRBD1. The CDR3 contains 15 residues. The germline gives CDR1 MNHEY, CDR2 SVGEGT. The V gene end was trimmed by 2 bases and the J gene end by 0 bases; junction bases not matched to a gene: 3. This CDR3 is CASSYTTGGSYEQYF. The CDR3 coding sequence is TGTGCCAGCAGTTACACCACAGGGGGCTCCTACGAGCAGTACTTC.

The table lists this clonotype with many counts. This chain uses TRBV28 with TRBJ2-7; D is perhaps TRBD2 (6 bases). V was cut by 5 bases and J by 5 bases, with 16 bases left in between. Germline V gene data show CDR1 as MDHEN and CDR2 as SYDVKM. There are 14 residues in the CDR3. The CDR3 protein is CASSPGRDPDEQYF. CDR3 DNA: TGTGCCAGCAGTCCAGGGCGGGACCCTGACGAGCAGTACTTC.

This clonotype came up a few times. This sequence joins TRBV3-1 and TRBJ2-1; 9 nucleotides line up with TRBD1. V dropped 4 bases and J dropped 6; count of bases not matched to a gene: 4. The CDR3 covers 14 residues. Germline values: CDR1 LGHDT, CDR2 YNNKEL (reference sequence). The CDR3 coding sequence is TGTGCCAGCAGCCGGACAGGGGCTTTCAATGAGCAGTTCTTC. Translated, it gives CASSRTGAFNEQFF.

The rearrangement joins TRBV20-1 to TRBJ1-1; no clear D gene. CDR1 and CDR2 from the germline V gene are DFQATT and SNEGSKA (reference sequence). Trimming cost V 0 bases and J 5 bases, with 16 bases left between them. The CDR3 has 15 residues. The CDR3 DNA reads as TGCAGTGCTAGAGACCCCGATGAGGGTGATACTGAAGCTTTCTTT. This codes for CSARDPDEGDTEAFF.

The table lists this clonotype with a few counts. This chain connects TRBV20-1 to TRBJ2-5, with no clear D. V lost 3 bases, J lost 1 base, and 9 bases lay in between. CDR1 and CDR2 from the germline V gene are DFQATT and SNEGSKA (reference sequence). This CDR3 region has 13 residues. The CDR3, as DNA: TGCAGTGCTAGTGACGGCAGCCAAGAGACCCAGTACTTC. Its protein is CSASDGSQETQYF.

The V gene is TRBV29-1, the J gene TRBJ1-1; D is unclear. Germline CDR1 is SQVTM and CDR2 is ANQGSEA. Trimming pared 1 base from V and 4 bases from J, leaving 10 bases between. The CDR3 extends over 13 amino acids. As DNA, the CDR3 is TGCAGCGTTGAAGGGGTCTTTGGCACTGAAGCTTTCTTT. Translated: CSVEGVFGTEAFF. Variable domain in full (rest from reference TRBV29-1 and TRBJ1-1): SAVISQKPSRDICQRGTSLTIQCQVDSQVTMMFWYRQQPGQSLTLIATANQGSEATYESGFVIDKFPISRPNLTFSTLTVSNMSPEDSSIYLCSVEGVFGTEAFFGQGTRLTVV.

The chain has TRBV5-1 and TRBJ2-3; 8 positions match TRBD1. In germline, CDR1 is SGHRS, CDR2 YFSETQ. The CDR3 contains 14 residues. J was trimmed by 5 bases and V by 4 bases; bases with no gene match: 6. The CDR3 nucleotides read TGCGCCAGCAGCCCGGACAGGGCTATAGATACGCAGTATTTT. Residues: CASSPDRAIDTQYF.

There are a few counts of this clonotype. The chain uses TRBV2 and TRBJ1-5; D possibly corresponds to TRBD1 (5 bases). The CDR3 length is 12 residues. V was pared by 8 bases and J by 7 bases, with 12 bases between. CDR1 is SNHLY, CDR2 FYNNEI, per germline. The DNA for the CDR3 is TGTGCCAGCGGGACGGGGATCCAGCCCCAGCATTTT. This gives the protein CASGTGIQPQHF. Filled out from reference TRBV2 and TRBJ1-5, the complete variable domain reads EPEVTQTPSHQVTQMGQEVILRCVPISNHLYFYWYRQILGQKVEFLVSFYNNEISEKSEIFDDQFSVERPDGSNFTLKIRSTKLEDSAMYFCASGTGIQPQHFGDGTRLSIL.

In this sample, this clonotype turned up a few times. This chain joins TRBV15 and TRBJ2-7; D call uncertain. The V gene lost 5 bases and the J gene lost 2 bases, with 10 bases spanning the gap. Germline loops: CDR1 LNHNV, CDR2 YYDKDF (reference sequence). This CDR3 comprises 13 residues. The CDR3 nucleotides read TGTGCCACCAGCCAGGCTACTACCTACGAGCAGTACTTC. Protein sequence: CATSQATTYEQYF. Variable domain in full (rest from reference TRBV15 and TRBJ2-7): DAMVIQNPRYQVTQFGKPVTLSCSQTLNHNVMYWYQQKSSQAPKLLFHYYDKDFNNEADTPDNFQSRRPNTSFCFLDIRSPGLGDTAMYLCATSQATTYEQYFGPGTRLTVT.

This chain joins TRBV6-2 or TRBV6-3 and TRBJ2-7, with D perhaps TRBD2 (6 bases). Trimming shortened V by 4 bases and J by 2 bases, and 12 bases separated the two germline ends. The CDR3 length is 14 residues. In germline, CDR1 is MNHEY, CDR2 SVGEGT. The CDR3 loop is CASSSTIAAYEQYF. The CDR3 DNA sequence: TGTGCCAGCAGTTCCACCATAGCGGCCTACGAGCAGTACTTC.

This clonotype was seen repeatedly, ten times or more. The V gene is TRBV6-5, the J gene TRBJ2-7, with 11 bases aligning to TRBD1. The CDR3 consists of 14 residues. V gave up 6 bases and J gave up 7 bases; unmatched junction bases: 8. The germline CDR1 and CDR2 sequences are MNHEY and SVGAGI. The CDR3 region is CASSTGTGGLEQYF. Here the CDR3 DNA reads TGTGCCAGCAGCACCGGGACAGGGGGGCTGGAGCAGTACTTC.

The gene calls are TRBV19 and TRBJ1-4; no clear D. This CDR3 is 12 amino acids long. V was pared by 3 bases and J by 5 bases, with 4 bases between. CDR1 and CDR2 from the germline V gene are LNHDA and SQIVND (reference sequence). CDR3 protein: CASSIGNEKLFF. In DNA, the CDR3 is TGTGCCAGTAGTATCGGAAATGAAAAACTGTTTTTT.

V usage is TRBV5-1 and J usage is TRBJ2-7; 8 bases align to TRBD1. The CDR3 contains 14 residues. The germline V gene encodes CDR1 SGHRS and CDR2 YFSETQ. V shed 7 bases, J shed 5 bases, and the junction held 11 bases outside the gene matches. The CDR3 here is CASRDGQGMDEQYF. The CDR3 DNA follows: TGCGCCAGCCGCGACGGACAGGGAATGGACGAGCAGTACTTC.

The J gene is TRBJ1-3, the V gene TRBV5-1; 8 nucleotides line up with TRBD1. The germline CDR1 and CDR2 sequences are SGHRS and YFSETQ. The V segment lost 4 bases and the J segment 9 bases; nucleotides outside the gene matches: 6. CDR3 length: 13 amino acids. In nucleotides, the CDR3 is TGCGCCAGCAGCCCTGGACAGGGCGGCACCATATATTTT. Translated: CASSPGQGGTIYF. The variable domain in full, completed from reference TRBV5-1 and TRBJ1-3, reads KAGVTQTPRYLIKTRGQQVTLSCSPISGHRSVSWYQQTPGQGLQFLFEYFSETQRNKGNFPGRFSGRQFSNSRSEMNVSTLELGDSALYLCASSPGQGGTIYFGEGSWLTVV.

This clonotype was observed many times. The chain joins TRBV5-1 to TRBJ2-7; TRBD1 matches at 8 bases. Trimming cost V 1 base and J 6 bases; bases outside gene matches: 9. CDR1 and CDR2 (germline): SGHRS, YFSETQ. This CDR3 has 15 residues. The CDR3 nucleotides read TGCGCCAGCAGCTTGAATGGGCAGGGGGCAGGCGAGCAGTACTTC. Translating gives CASSLNGQGAGEQYF.

This clonotype came up many times. The gene calls are TRBV10-3 and TRBJ1-2; no definite D call. Germline V gives CDR1 ENHRY, CDR2 SYGVKD. V shed 6 bases and J shed 2 bases, with 10 bases lying between them. The CDR3 spans 13 residues. CDR3 sequence (DNA): TGTGCCATCAGGGCCCAGGAAAACTATGGCTACACCTTC. Its translation is CAIRAQENYGYTF.

At least ten counts were recorded for this clonotype. The V and J genes are TRBV28 and TRBJ2-7, with a possible D match to TRBD1 (6 bases). This CDR3 is 14 amino acids long. The germline gives CDR1 MDHEN, CDR2 SYDVKM. V lost 2 bases and J 3 bases, leaving 11 bases between the germline ends. CDR3 nucleotide sequence: TGTGCCAGCAGTTTAAGGGGACAAGACTACGAGCAGTACTTC. The encoded protein is CASSLRGQDYEQYF. The entire variable domain, with the rest obtained from reference TRBV28 and TRBJ2-7, is as follows: DVKVTQSSRYLVKRTGEKVFLECVQDMDHENMFWYRQDPGLGLRLIYFSYDVKMKEKGDIPEGYSVSREKKERFSLILESASTNQTSMYLCASSLRGQDYEQYFGPGTRLTVT.

There are a few counts of this clonotype. The genes are TRBV11-2 and TRBJ1-5; no clear D. Trimming took 5 bases from V and 3 from J, leaving 17 bases between them. This CDR3 comprises 16 residues. Germline values: CDR1 SGHAT, CDR2 FQNNGV. The CDR3 DNA is TGTGCCAGCAGCCCCTCCCTGGCAGGACCCAATCAGCCCCAGCATTTT. Translation: CASSPSLAGPNQPQHF.

Only a few counts were recorded for this clonotype. The CDR3, as DNA: TGCAGTGCTAGGACAGGGGGCAGCTCCTATAATTCACCCCTCCACTTT. Translated, it gives CSARTGGSSYNSPLHF. The chain recombines TRBV20-1 with TRBJ1-6, with TRBD1 matching 10 bases. The CDR3 has 16 residues. The germline V gene encodes CDR1 DFQATT and CDR2 SNEGSKA (reference sequence). With 3 bases clipped from V and 0 bases from J, the junction kept 2 bases outside the gene matches.

The chain employs TRBV29-1 and TRBJ2-5, with D unresolved. CDR1 and CDR2 (germline): SQVTM, ANQGSEA. The CDR3 has 13 residues. The V and J ends lost 3 bases and 2 bases respectively, with 10 bases between them. CDR3 nucleotide sequence: TGCAGCGTTGAGCGGCAGACTCAAGAGACCCAGTACTTC. As protein: CSVERQTQETQYF.

In this sample, this clonotype turned up many times. V is TRBV30 and J is TRBJ1-6; 7 bases are shared with TRBD1. This CDR3 comprises 13 residues. V lost 5 bases and J lost 9; bases outside the gene matches: 7. Per germline, CDR1 GTSNPN and CDR2 SVGIG (reference sequence). For the CDR3, the DNA is TGTGCCTGGGCGGGACAGAAACCTTCACCCCTCCACTTT. Translated, it gives CAWAGQKPSPLHF.

The chain recombines TRBV10-2 with TRBJ2-1; D is tentatively TRBD1 or TRBD2 (6 bases each). Trimming left V 0 bases short and J 5 bases short, with 11 bases between. This CDR3 is 15 amino acids long. Per germline, CDR1 WSHSY and CDR2 SAAADI. The CDR3 DNA is TGCGCCAGCAGTGAGTCACGGGGGCCCAACAATGAGCAGTTCTTC. Amino acid sequence: CASSESRGPNNEQFF.

The table lists this clonotype with a few counts. The gene calls are TRBV20-1 and TRBJ2-3, with D tentatively TRBD1 (5 bases). CDR3 length: 13 amino acids. Between the trimmed V and J ends, which lost 5 bases and 3 bases, there was a span of 12 bases. In germline, CDR1 is DFQATT, CDR2 SNEGSKA (reference sequence). CDR3 amino acids: CSALDTFTDTQYF. CDR3 DNA sequence: TGCAGTGCTCTGGACACATTTACAGATACGCAGTATTTT.